These 8 T cell receptor beta chains share one sample of origin, sequenced in a study of cytomegalovirus exposure and HLA in healthy donors. In the PCR, 60 Vbeta and 13 Jbeta primers were used. Profiled with immunoSEQ multiplex PCR; TCRdb holds only in-frame clones, not every one. Seen here are approximately 130,000 clones, around nine tenths observed once, and the top ten hold under 6.5%. Sequencing input: PBMCs. All receptors derive from a woman aged 30 to 39 in good health and CMV-seronegative.

V and J are TRBV29-1 and TRBJ1-2; 7 nucleotides agree with TRBD1. The germline gives CDR1 SQVTM, CDR2 ANQGSEA. With V trimmed by 5 bases and J by 2 bases, 8 bases remained unmatched. The CDR3 spans 14 residues. In DNA form, the CDR3 reads TGCAGCGTTCCAAGGACAGGACTCAACTATGGCTACACCTTC. Residues: CSVPRTGLNYGYTF.

The chain employs TRBV4-1 and TRBJ2-1; 11 bases are shared with TRBD2. The CDR3 has 17 residues. The V gene end was trimmed by 4 bases and the J gene end by 1 base; junction bases not matched to a gene: 6. Germline CDR1 is MGHRA and CDR2 is YSYEKL. The CDR3 here is CASSPLLAGVSYNEQFF. CDR3 sequence (DNA): TGCGCCAGCAGCCCCCTACTAGCGGGGGTTTCCTACAATGAGCAGTTCTTC.

This chain uses TRBV10-3 with TRBJ2-1; tentatively, D is TRBD1 (8 bases). Trimming left V 9 bases short and J 0 bases short, with 18 bases between. The germline CDR1 and CDR2 sequences are ENHRY and SYGVKD. The CDR3 length is 16 residues. CDR3 bases: TGTGCCATTACAAACAGGGGGGGAACCTCCTACAATGAGCAGTTCTTC. It encodes CAITNRGGTSYNEQFF.

The chain carries TRBV4-2 and TRBJ2-1; 9 nucleotides agree with TRBD2. Losses at the gene ends were 4 bases for V and 5 bases for J; bases not matched to a gene: 9. CDR1 LGHNA and CDR2 YNFKEQ come from the germline V gene. The CDR3 is 16 residues long. CDR3 nucleotides: TGTGCCAGCAGCCTTGGAACTAGCGGGCCGGACAATGAGCAGTTCTTC. Encoded protein: CASSLGTSGPDNEQFF.

V usage is TRBV7-6 and J usage is TRBJ2-5; TRBD2 matches at 11 bases. The CDR3 consists of 15 residues. Germline CDR1 SGHVS, CDR2 FNYEAQ. Trimming removed 2 bases from V and 5 bases from J; junction bases left unmatched: 4. CDR3 sequence: CASSLIAGGLETQYF. The CDR3 bases are TGTGCCAGCAGCTTAATAGCGGGAGGGCTGGAGACCCAGTACTTC. Using reference TRBV7-6 and TRBJ2-5 for the parts outside the CDR3, the full variable domain is GAGVSQSPRYKVTKRGQDVALRCDPISGHVSLYWYRQALGQGPEFLTYFNYEAQQDKSGLPNDRFSAERPEGSISTLTIQRTEQRDSAMYRCASSLIAGGLETQYFGPGTRLLVL.

This clone was picked up one time. This chain links TRBV9 with TRBJ1-2; a possible D gene is TRBD1 (5 bases). The length of the CDR3 is 14 residues. The V end lost 3 bases, the J end lost 5 bases, and 14 bases lay between the germline ends. CDR1 and CDR2 (germline): SGDLS, YYNGEE. The CDR3 DNA follows: TGTGCCAGCAGCGAGACAGAAATTATATATGGCTACACCTTC. This translates into CASSETEIIYGYTF.

The chain recombines TRBV7-9 with TRBJ2-1, with 10 bases identical to TRBD2. Germline CDR1 and CDR2: SEHNR and FQNEAQ (reference sequence). The CDR3 sequence is 19 residues long. After removal of 5 bases from V and 2 bases from J, the junction contained 15 bases not matched to a gene. CDR3 residues: CASSTWASGGPAPYNEQFF. In DNA form, the CDR3 reads TGTGCCAGCAGCACCTGGGCTAGCGGGGGCCCGGCCCCCTACAATGAGCAGTTCTTC.

The rearrangement joins TRBV29-1 to TRBJ2-1; 8 nucleotides match TRBD2. Germline CDR1 is SQVTM and CDR2 is ANQGSEA. CDR3 length: 15 amino acids. Trimming took 6 bases from V and 5 from J; bases not matched to a gene: 12. The CDR3 sequence: CSVGLDPEFDNEQFF. In DNA form, the CDR3 reads TGCAGCGTGGGACTAGACCCCGAGTTTGACAATGAGCAGTTCTTC.